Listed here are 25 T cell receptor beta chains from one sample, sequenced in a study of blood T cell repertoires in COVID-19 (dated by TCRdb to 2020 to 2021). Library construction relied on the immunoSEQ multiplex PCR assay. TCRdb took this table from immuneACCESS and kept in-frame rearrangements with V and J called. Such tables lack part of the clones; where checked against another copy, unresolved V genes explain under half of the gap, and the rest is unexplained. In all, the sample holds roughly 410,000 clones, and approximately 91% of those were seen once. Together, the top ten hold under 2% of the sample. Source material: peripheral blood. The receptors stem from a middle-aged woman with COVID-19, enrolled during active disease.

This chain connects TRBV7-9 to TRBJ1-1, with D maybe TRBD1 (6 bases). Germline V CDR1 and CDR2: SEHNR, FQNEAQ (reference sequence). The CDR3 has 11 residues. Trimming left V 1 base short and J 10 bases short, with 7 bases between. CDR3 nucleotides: TGTGCCAGCAGCTTAGACAGGGTAGCTTTCTTT. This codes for CASSLDRVAFF. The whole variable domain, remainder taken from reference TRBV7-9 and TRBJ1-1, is DTGVSQNPRHKITKRGQNVTFRCDPISEHNRLYWYRQTLGQGPEFLTYFQNEAQLEKSRLLSDRFSAERPKGSFSTLEIQRTEQGDSAMYLCASSLDRVAFFGQGTRLTVV.

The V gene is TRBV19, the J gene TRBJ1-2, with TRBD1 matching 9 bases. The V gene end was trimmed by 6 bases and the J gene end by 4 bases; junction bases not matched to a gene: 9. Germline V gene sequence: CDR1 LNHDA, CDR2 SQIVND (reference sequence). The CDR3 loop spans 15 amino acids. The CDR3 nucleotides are TGTGCCAGTAGCAACGACAGGGGGGGAGGCTATGGCTACACCTTC. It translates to CASSNDRGGGYGYTF.

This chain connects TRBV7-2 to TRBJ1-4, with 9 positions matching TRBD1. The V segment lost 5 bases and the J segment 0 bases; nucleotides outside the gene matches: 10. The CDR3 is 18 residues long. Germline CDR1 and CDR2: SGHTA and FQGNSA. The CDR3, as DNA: TGTGCCAGCAGCCAGAGGCCGACAGGGGGAACAACTAATGAAAAACTGTTTTTT. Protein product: CASSQRPTGGTTNEKLFF.

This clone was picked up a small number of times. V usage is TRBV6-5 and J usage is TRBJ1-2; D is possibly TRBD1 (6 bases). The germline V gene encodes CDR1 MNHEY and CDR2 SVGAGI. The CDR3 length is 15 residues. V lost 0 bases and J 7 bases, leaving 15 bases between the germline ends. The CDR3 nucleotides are TGTGCCAGCAGTTACTCGAGATCGGGCAGGGGTGGCTACACCTTC. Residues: CASSYSRSGRGGYTF.

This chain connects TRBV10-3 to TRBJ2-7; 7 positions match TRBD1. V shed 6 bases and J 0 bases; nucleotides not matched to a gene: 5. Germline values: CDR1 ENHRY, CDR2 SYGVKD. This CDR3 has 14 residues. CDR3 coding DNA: TGTGCCATCAGGCCGGGACAGTACTCCTACGAGCAGTACTTC. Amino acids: CAIRPGQYSYEQYF.

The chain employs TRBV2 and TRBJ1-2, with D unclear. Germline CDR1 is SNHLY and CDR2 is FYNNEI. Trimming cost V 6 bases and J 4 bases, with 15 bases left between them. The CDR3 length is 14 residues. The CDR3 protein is CASSPTTGFYGYTF. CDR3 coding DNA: TGTGCCAGCAGCCCGACGACTGGATTCTATGGCTACACCTTC.

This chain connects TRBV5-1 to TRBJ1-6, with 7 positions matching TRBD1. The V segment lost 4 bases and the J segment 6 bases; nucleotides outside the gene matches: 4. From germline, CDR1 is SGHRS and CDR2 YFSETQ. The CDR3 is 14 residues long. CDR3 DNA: TGCGCCAGCAGCCTCGGGACAGTTAATTCACCCCTCCACTTT. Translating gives CASSLGTVNSPLHF.

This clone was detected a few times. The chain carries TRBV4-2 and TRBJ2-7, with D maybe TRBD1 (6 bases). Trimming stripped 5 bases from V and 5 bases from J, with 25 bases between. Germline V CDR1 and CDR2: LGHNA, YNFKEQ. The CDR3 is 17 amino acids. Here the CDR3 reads CASSFFTGSSPFHEQYF. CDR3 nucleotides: TGTGCCAGCAGCTTCTTCACAGGGAGCTCCCCTTTCCACGAGCAGTACTTC.

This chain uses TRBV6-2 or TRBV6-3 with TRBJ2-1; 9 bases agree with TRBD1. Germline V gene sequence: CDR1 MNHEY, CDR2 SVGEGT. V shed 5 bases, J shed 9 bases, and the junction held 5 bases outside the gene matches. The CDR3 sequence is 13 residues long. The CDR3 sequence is CASSPQGAGEQFF. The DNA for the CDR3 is TGTGCCAGCAGTCCACAGGGGGCGGGTGAGCAGTTCTTC.

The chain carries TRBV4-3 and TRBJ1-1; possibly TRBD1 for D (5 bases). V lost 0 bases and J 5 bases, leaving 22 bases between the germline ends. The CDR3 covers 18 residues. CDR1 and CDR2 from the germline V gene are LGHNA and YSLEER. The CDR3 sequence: CASSQDLQSKGFVTEAFF. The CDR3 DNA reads TGCGCCAGCAGCCAAGATCTCCAAAGCAAGGGGTTCGTTACTGAAGCTTTCTTT.

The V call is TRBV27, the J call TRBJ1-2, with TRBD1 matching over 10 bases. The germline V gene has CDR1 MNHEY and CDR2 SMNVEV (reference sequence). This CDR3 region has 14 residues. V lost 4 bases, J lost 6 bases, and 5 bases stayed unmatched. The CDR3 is CASSYSGQGNGYTF. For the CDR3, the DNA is TGTGCCAGCAGTTACTCGGGACAGGGGAATGGCTACACCTTC.

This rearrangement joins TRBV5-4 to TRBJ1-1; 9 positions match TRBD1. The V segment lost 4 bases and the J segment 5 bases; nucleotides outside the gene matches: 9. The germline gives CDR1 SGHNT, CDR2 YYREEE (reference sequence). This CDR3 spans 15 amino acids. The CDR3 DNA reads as TGTGCCAGCAGCACCCGAGGACAGGGGAGGACTGAAGCTTTCTTT. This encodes CASSTRGQGRTEAFF.

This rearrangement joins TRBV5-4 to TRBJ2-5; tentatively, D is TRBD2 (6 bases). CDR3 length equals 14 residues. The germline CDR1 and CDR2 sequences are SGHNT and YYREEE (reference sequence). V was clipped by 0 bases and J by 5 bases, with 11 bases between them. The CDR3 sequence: CASSLAGTFETQYF. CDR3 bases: TGTGCCAGCAGCTTGGCCGGGACTTTTGAGACCCAGTACTTC.

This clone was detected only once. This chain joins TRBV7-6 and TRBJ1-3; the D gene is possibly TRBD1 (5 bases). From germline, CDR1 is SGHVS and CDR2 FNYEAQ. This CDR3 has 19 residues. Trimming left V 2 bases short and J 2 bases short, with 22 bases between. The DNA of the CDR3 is TGTGCCAGCAGCTTAAAGGCGACAGCCCAAGGCTATACTGGAAACACCATATATTTT. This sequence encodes CASSLKATAQGYTGNTIYF.

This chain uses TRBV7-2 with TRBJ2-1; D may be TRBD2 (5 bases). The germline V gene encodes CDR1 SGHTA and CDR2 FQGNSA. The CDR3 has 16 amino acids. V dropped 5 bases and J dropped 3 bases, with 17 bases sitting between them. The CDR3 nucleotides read TGTGCCAGCAGCCGCTTAGGCCAGGCGGGCTACAATGAGCAGTTCTTC. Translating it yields CASSRLGQAGYNEQFF.

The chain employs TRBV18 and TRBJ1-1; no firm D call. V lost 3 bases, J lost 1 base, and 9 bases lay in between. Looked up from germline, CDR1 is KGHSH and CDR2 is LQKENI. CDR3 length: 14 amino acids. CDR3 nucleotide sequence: TGTGCCAGCTCACCCCTCCACAGGAACACTGAAGCTTTCTTT. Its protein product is CASSPLHRNTEAFF.

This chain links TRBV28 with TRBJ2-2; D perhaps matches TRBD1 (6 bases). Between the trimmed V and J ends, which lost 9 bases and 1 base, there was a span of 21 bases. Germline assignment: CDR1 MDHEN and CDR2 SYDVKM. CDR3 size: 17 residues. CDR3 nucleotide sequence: TGTGCCAGTTTTTCCTCAATGGGCAGGGGGAACACCGGGGAGCTGTTTTTT. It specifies CASFSSMGRGNTGELFF.

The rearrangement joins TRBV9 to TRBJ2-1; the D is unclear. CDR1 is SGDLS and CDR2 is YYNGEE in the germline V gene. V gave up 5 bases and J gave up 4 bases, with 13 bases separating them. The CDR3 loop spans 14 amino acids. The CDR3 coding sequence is TGTGCCAGCAGTGCCGGCGGTTTATACAATGAGCAGTTCTTC. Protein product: CASSAGGLYNEQFF.

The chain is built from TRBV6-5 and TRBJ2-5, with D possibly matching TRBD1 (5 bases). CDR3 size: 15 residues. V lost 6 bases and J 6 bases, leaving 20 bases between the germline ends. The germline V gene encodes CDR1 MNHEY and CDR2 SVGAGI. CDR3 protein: CASSRSSTGQKTQYF. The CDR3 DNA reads TGTGCCAGCAGCCGTAGCAGTACCGGACAAAAGACCCAGTACTTC.

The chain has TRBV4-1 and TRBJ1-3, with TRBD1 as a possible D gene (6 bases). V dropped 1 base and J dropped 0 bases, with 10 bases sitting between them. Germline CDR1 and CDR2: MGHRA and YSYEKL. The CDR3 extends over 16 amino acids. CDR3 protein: CASSQGRTVSGNTIYF. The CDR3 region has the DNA TGCGCCAGCAGCCAAGGCCGGACAGTCTCTGGAAACACCATATATTTT.

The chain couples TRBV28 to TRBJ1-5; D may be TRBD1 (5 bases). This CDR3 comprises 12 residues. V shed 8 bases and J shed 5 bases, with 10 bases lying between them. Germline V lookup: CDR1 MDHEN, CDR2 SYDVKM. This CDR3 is CASGGVDQPQHF. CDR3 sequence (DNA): TGTGCCAGCGGAGGGGTCGATCAGCCCCAGCATTTT.

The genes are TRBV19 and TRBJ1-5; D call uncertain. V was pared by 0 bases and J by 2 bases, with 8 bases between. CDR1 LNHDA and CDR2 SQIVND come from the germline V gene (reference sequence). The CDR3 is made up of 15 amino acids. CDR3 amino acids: CASSIETEGNQPQHF. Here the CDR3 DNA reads TGTGCCAGTAGTATAGAAACCGAGGGCAATCAGCCCCAGCATTTT. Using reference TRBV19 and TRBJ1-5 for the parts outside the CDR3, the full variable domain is DGGITQSPKYLFRKEGQNVTLSCEQNLNHDAMYWYRQDPGQGLRLIYYSQIVNDFQKGDIAEGYSVSREKKESFPLTVTSAQKNPTAFYLCASSIETEGNQPQHFGDGTRLSIL.

The CDR3 region has the DNA TGCGCCAGCAGCTCGACAGGGGGGGATTCACCCCTCCACTTT. Protein product: CASSSTGGDSPLHF. V usage is TRBV5-1 and J usage is TRBJ1-6; 9 bases map to TRBD1. V dropped 3 bases and J dropped 8; count of bases not matched to a gene: 3. CDR3 size: 14 residues. The germline CDR1 and CDR2 sequences are SGHRS and YFSETQ.

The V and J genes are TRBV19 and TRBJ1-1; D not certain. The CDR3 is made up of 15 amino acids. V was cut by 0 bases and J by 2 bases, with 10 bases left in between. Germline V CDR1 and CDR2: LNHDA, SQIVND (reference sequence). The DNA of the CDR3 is TGTGCCAGTAGTATAGATCCGAGATATAACACTGAAGCTTTCTTT. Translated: CASSIDPRYNTEAFF.

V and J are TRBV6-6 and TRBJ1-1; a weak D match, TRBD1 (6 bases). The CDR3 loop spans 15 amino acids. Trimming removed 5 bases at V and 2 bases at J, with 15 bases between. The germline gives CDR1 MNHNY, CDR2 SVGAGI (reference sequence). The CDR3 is CASSTRDNTNTEAFF. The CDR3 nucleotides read TGTGCCAGCAGTACTCGGGACAACACCAACACTGAAGCTTTCTTT.